The clone carrying this TCR beta chain was counted many times. Its antigen is as yet unknown. The data stem from a study of T-cell memory formation after mild COVID-19. Findings of the study overall: Researchers could not confirm that second-wave clones peaking on day 37 targeted SARS-CoV-2. Clones that contracted from day 15 to 85 were balanced CD4/CD8, while later expanders leaned CD4+. Mostly located in CM and EM were contracting CD4+ clones, with contracting CD8+ clones located in EMRA.

After 5'RACE with constant-segment primers, TCR alpha and TCR beta cDNA libraries carrying sample barcodes and UMIs were obtained. MiXCR, applied by TCRdb to the 5' RACE reads, yields one record per CDR3 protein. The table records under 400,000 distinct CDR3 sequences, over 20% of them present only once. This clonotype was sampled from an adult woman who had mild COVID-19 (a few samples of this study predate the infection). Cell type and time point are not known. The specimen was PBMCs or a T cell subset sorted from them (not recorded which).

The CDR3 nucleotides are TGTGCCAGCAGTTTACGACTAGCGCTCTCCTACGAGCAGTACTTC. Translated: CASSLRLALSYEQYF. The chain joins TRBV12-3 or TRBV12-4 to TRBJ2-7; 8 bases are shared with TRBD2. CDR3 length: 15 residues. J lost 0 bases, V lost 2 bases, and 3 bases had no gene match.